These 19 T cell receptor beta chains were sequenced from one sample in a study of blood T cell repertoires in COVID-19 (dated by TCRdb to between 2020 and 2021). Library generation was performed with the immunoSEQ multiplex PCR assay. What TCRdb holds here is the immuneACCESS table cut down to in-frame rearrangements. Part of the clones is not present; checked against another copy, under half of the missing clones reflect an unresolved V gene, and the others are unexplained. For this sample the table gives around 230,000 clones, of which 75% to 90% were detected only once. The top ten hold roughly 2.7% of the sample. The source material was peripheral blood. These receptor sequences come from a woman in her sixties or seventies with active or convalescent COVID-19.

V usage is TRBV9 and J usage is TRBJ2-1; 8 bases are a match to TRBD2. The CDR3 totals 13 residues. J gave up 11 bases and V 1 base, and 5 bases lay outside the gene matches. The germline CDR1 and CDR2 sequences are SGDLS and YYNGEE. The DNA for the CDR3 is TGTGCCAGCAGCGTAACCGGACTAGCCAAGCAGTTCTTC. Amino acids: CASSVTGLAKQFF.

This rearrangement joins TRBV12-5 to TRBJ2-3, with TRBD2 matching 7 bases. CDR3 length: 16 amino acids. Germline CDR1 is LGHNT and CDR2 is FRNRAP. Germline trimming cut 5 bases from V and 3 bases from J; bases unmatched to any gene: 11. The CDR3 coding sequence is TGTGCTAGTGGTCCGGGGGAGGGAGCGTGGACAGATACGCAGTATTTT. As protein: CASGPGEGAWTDTQYF.

The chain uses TRBV15 and TRBJ2-1; 9 bases agree with TRBD2. CDR1 and CDR2 (germline): LNHNV, YYDKDF (reference sequence). This CDR3 has 18 amino acids. V was clipped by 1 base and J by 7 bases; unmatched bases: 14. This CDR3 reads CATSRAFTPGLASNEQFF. CDR3 in DNA: TGTGCCACCAGCAGAGCGTTTACCCCGGGACTAGCTAGTAATGAGCAGTTCTTC.

The CDR3 DNA is TGTGCCAGCAGCTTGGCCTATGGCTACACCTTC. Translating gives CASSLAYGYTF. V usage is TRBV27 and J usage is TRBJ1-2; D is unclear. The germline CDR1 and CDR2 sequences are MNHEY and SMNVEV (reference sequence). Trimming shortened V by 6 bases and J by 4 bases, and 6 bases separated the two germline ends. The CDR3 consists of 11 residues.

The CDR3 spells CASSPLGGNPSYEQYF. The CDR3 DNA follows: TGTGCCAGCAGTCCTCTCGGGGGGAACCCCTCCTACGAGCAGTACTTC. The chain joins TRBV9 to TRBJ2-7; 7 bases match TRBD2. The CDR3 extends over 16 amino acids. V was clipped by 5 bases and J by 0 bases; unmatched bases: 11. CDR1 and CDR2 from the germline V gene are SGDLS and YYNGEE.

This chain links TRBV6-6 with TRBJ1-1; 9 bases are a match to TRBD1. Germline trimming cut 0 bases from V and 0 bases from J; bases unmatched to any gene: 2. CDR1 is MNHNY, CDR2 SVGAGI, per germline (reference sequence). There are 16 residues in the CDR3. CDR3 residues: CASSYSGQGMNTEAFF. The DNA of the CDR3 is TGTGCCAGCAGTTACTCGGGACAGGGAATGAACACTGAAGCTTTCTTT.

The chain couples TRBV11-2 to TRBJ2-2, with TRBD2 matching 9 bases. The CDR3 runs 16 residues. CDR1 SGHAT and CDR2 FQNNGV come from the germline V gene. V shed 2 bases and J 2 bases; nucleotides not matched to a gene: 3. The CDR3 DNA reads TGTGCCAGCAGCTTAAGACTAGCGGTTAACACCGGGGAGCTGTTTTTT. Translating it yields CASSLRLAVNTGELFF.

The chain employs TRBV19 and TRBJ1-6; TRBD1 matches 7 bases. Unmatched junction bases numbered 9, after V lost 7 bases and J lost 6 bases. The CDR3 has 15 amino acids. Germline lookup yields CDR1 LNHDA and CDR2 SQIVND (reference sequence). The CDR3: CASTFGTVLNSPLHF. The CDR3 nucleotides read TGTGCCAGTACCTTTGGGACAGTCCTTAATTCACCCCTCCACTTT.

V usage is TRBV5-1 and J usage is TRBJ2-7; perhaps TRBD2 as D (5 bases). This CDR3 region has 15 residues. V lost 7 bases and J 0 bases, leaving 17 bases between the germline ends. Per the germline V gene, CDR1 is SGHRS and CDR2 is YFSETQ. The CDR3 spells CASSRTAGSSYEQYF. In nucleotides, the CDR3 is TGCGCCAGCTCGAGGACGGCGGGTTCCTCCTACGAGCAGTACTTC.

This chain uses TRBV6-5 with TRBJ2-7; possible D gene TRBD1, 5 bases. This CDR3 is 11 amino acids long. V shed 7 bases and J shed 2 bases, with 6 bases lying between them. Germline V lookup: CDR1 MNHEY, CDR2 SVGAGI. CDR3 protein: CASKTAYEQYF. CDR3 DNA: TGTGCCAGCAAGACAGCCTACGAGCAGTACTTC.

This chain joins TRBV28 and TRBJ2-1, with 7 bases aligning to TRBD1. Germline CDR1 MDHEN, CDR2 SYDVKM. This CDR3 is 15 amino acids long. V trimming: 5 bases; J trimming: 2 bases; junction bases outside the gene matches: 6. CDR3 bases: TGTGCCAGCAGTCTTCACAGGGGCGCCTACAATGAGCAGTTCTTC. Protein sequence: CASSLHRGAYNEQFF. Full variable domain (missing parts from reference TRBV28 and TRBJ2-1): DVKVTQSSRYLVKRTGEKVFLECVQDMDHENMFWYRQDPGLGLRLIYFSYDVKMKEKGDIPEGYSVSREKKERFSLILESASTNQTSMYLCASSLHRGAYNEQFFGPGTRLTVL.

This clone has a handful of counts. The gene calls are TRBV11-2 and TRBJ1-2; D call uncertain. The germline V and J ends were trimmed by 3 bases and 6 bases, with 11 bases remaining between them. CDR1 and CDR2 from the germline V gene are SGHAT and FQNNGV. The CDR3 loop spans 13 amino acids. The CDR3, as DNA: TGTGCCAGCAGCTTTCATGGCGGGAATGGCTACACCTTC. It encodes CASSFHGGNGYTF.

This chain joins TRBV19 and TRBJ2-7; tentatively, D is TRBD1 (6 bases). Germline V gives CDR1 LNHDA, CDR2 SQIVND (reference sequence). The CDR3 is made up of 13 amino acids. Trimming pared 11 bases from V and 5 bases from J, leaving 19 bases between. In DNA form, the CDR3 reads TGTGCCTCCTCAGGCAGGGGAGACCACGAGCAGTACTTC. It is translated as CASSGRGDHEQYF.

This clone was recorded once. The V gene is TRBV7-3, the J gene TRBJ2-3; D gene uncertain. CDR1 and CDR2 from the germline V gene are SGHTA and FQGTGA. The V end was cut by 4 bases, the J end by 5 bases, with 7 bases between. The CDR3 is made up of 12 amino acids. The DNA of the CDR3 is TGTGCCAGCAGCTCCCGAGGAGATACGCAGTATTTT. It codes for CASSSRGDTQYF.

This sequence joins TRBV5-1 and TRBJ2-1; 12 nucleotides line up with TRBD2. Per germline, CDR1 SGHRS and CDR2 YFSETQ. The V gene end was trimmed by 2 bases and the J gene end by 7 bases; junction bases not matched to a gene: 7. The length of the CDR3 is 16 residues. CDR3 in DNA: TGCGCCAGCAGCTTCTCCGGGACTAGCGGGTGGAATGAGCAGTTCTTC. This translates into CASSFSGTSGWNEQFF.

The chain is built from TRBV10-3 and TRBJ2-2; perhaps TRBD2 as D (7 bases). From germline, CDR1 is ENHRY and CDR2 SYGVKD. The V end was cut by 11 bases, the J end by 5 bases, with 18 bases between. There are 14 residues in the CDR3. CDR3: CASNIGGLTGELFF. The CDR3 DNA sequence: TGTGCCTCGAATATCGGGGGGCTGACCGGGGAGCTGTTTTTT.

The chain combines TRBV5-1 with TRBJ2-7, with 9 bases that match TRBD1. Germline values: CDR1 SGHRS, CDR2 YFSETQ. The V gene end was trimmed by 4 bases and the J gene end by 2 bases; junction bases not matched to a gene: 10. The CDR3 loop spans 16 amino acids. Written as DNA, the CDR3 is TGCGCCAGCAGCGCGGGACAGGGAAAAACCCCCTACGAGCAGTACTTC. This codes for CASSAGQGKTPYEQYF.

This clone was seen a few times. This chain joins TRBV5-1 and TRBJ1-4; D might be TRBD1 (5 bases). The CDR3 covers 13 residues. V was cut by 4 bases and J by 9 bases, with 13 bases left in between. CDR1 and CDR2 from the germline V gene are SGHRS and YFSETQ. Here the CDR3 reads CASSTEQVQKLFF. The CDR3 nucleotides are TGCGCCAGCAGCACCGAACAGGTGCAAAAACTGTTTTTT.

This chain links TRBV11-2 with TRBJ1-6; D is unclear. V shed 5 bases and J shed 6 bases, with 17 bases lying between them. The germline CDR1 and CDR2 sequences are SGHAT and FQNNGV. The CDR3 contains 16 residues. The CDR3 DNA follows: TGTGCCAGCAGCCTTAACGGGGTTTCATTTAATTCACCCCTCCACTTT. Its translation: CASSLNGVSFNSPLHF.